The 5 T cell receptor beta chains below all came from one sample that was sequenced in a study of T cells in Graves' hyperthyroidism and ophthalmopathy. Authors of the study amplified TCR beta CDR3 regions from RNA transcripts. HTBI primers were used for first-round RT-PCR of the TCR CDR3. TCRdb redid the calling of the multiplex PCR reads with MiXCR, one entry per CDR3 protein. The sample holds a few hundred thousand distinct CDR3 sequences, 22% seen once. Sequenced material: blood. All receptors derive from an older woman with Graves' ophthalmopathy.

This clonotype appeared a single time. The chain is built from TRBV9 and TRBJ1-1, with no clear D. Germline CDR1 and CDR2: SGDLS and YYNGEE. V lost 3 bases and J lost 10, with 19 bases in between. The CDR3 totals 14 residues. The DNA of the CDR3 is TGTGCCAGCAGCGGGACTAGCGAGTTGCAAAGAGCTTTCTTT. Residues: CASSGTSELQRAFF. Filled out from reference TRBV9 and TRBJ1-1, the complete variable domain reads DSGVTQTPKHLITATGQRVTLRCSPRSGDLSVYWYQQSLDQGLQFLIQYYNGEERAKGNILERFSAQQFPDLHSELNLSSLELGDSALYFCASSGTSELQRAFFGQGTRLTVV.

This clonotype was seen more than once but under ten times. The chain recombines TRBV7-6 with TRBJ2-7; D gene uncertain. CDR3 length equals 15 residues. The germline gives CDR1 SGHVS, CDR2 FNYEAQ. V was shortened by 1 base and J by 0 bases, with 10 bases between the two germline ends. This CDR3 reads CASSLGAQSSYEQYF. The DNA of the CDR3 is TGTGCCAGCAGCTTAGGGGCCCAAAGCTCCTACGAGCAGTACTTC.

V is TRBV28 and J is TRBJ1-6, with D unclear. Germline assignment: CDR1 MDHEN and CDR2 SYDVKM. This CDR3 spans 14 amino acids. V lost 8 bases and J lost 6, with 14 bases in between. In DNA, the CDR3 is TGTGCCAGCGGACTGTTAGGGAGTAATTCACCCCTCCACTTT. Its protein product is CASGLLGSNSPLHF.

This clonotype showed up many times. This sequence joins TRBV27 and TRBJ2-2; the D gene is possibly TRBD1 (5 bases). This CDR3 has 15 residues. Germline V gene sequence: CDR1 MNHEY, CDR2 SMNVEV (reference sequence). The V and J ends lost 1 base and 5 bases respectively, with 11 bases between them. This chain's CDR3 is CASSLLSQGTGELFF. CDR3 DNA: TGTGCCAGCAGTTTATTGTCGCAGGGTACCGGGGAGCTGTTTTTT.

In this sample, this clonotype turned up a few times. The CDR3 DNA reads as TGCAGTGCTATAGAGGGGGGGAAAGAGACCCAGTACTTC. It codes for CSAIEGGKETQYF. The genes are TRBV20-1 and TRBJ2-5; weak D call: TRBD2 (7 bases). The CDR3 length is 13 residues. Looked up from germline, CDR1 is DFQATT and CDR2 is SNEGSKA (reference sequence). The germline V and J ends were trimmed by 4 bases and 3 bases, with 12 bases remaining between them.